This T cell receptor (beta chain) was identified in a study of blood T cell repertoires in COVID-19. This table comes from immunoSEQ multiplex PCR, and its TCRdb copy is limited to in-frame clones, with some not included. Of 150,000 or so clones listed, about 80% are singletons. The CDR3 spans 12 residues. V was shortened by 4 bases and J by 6 bases, with 7 bases between the two germline ends. Germline lookup yields CDR1 LNHDA and CDR2 SQIVND (reference sequence). This TCR was recovered from a woman aged 55 to 70 with COVID-19, enrolled during active disease. Input material: peripheral blood. The chain employs TRBV19 and TRBJ1-3; D gene unclear. The CDR3 region is CASSTSENTIYF. DNA for the CDR3: TGTGCCAGTAGTACGTCAGAAAACACCATATATTTT. Drawing the rest from reference TRBV19 and TRBJ1-3, the complete variable domain is DGGITQSPKYLFRKEGQNVTLSCEQNLNHDAMYWYRQDPGQGLRLIYYSQIVNDFQKGDIAEGYSVSREKKESFPLTVTSAQKNPTAFYLCASSTSENTIYFGEGSWLTVV.